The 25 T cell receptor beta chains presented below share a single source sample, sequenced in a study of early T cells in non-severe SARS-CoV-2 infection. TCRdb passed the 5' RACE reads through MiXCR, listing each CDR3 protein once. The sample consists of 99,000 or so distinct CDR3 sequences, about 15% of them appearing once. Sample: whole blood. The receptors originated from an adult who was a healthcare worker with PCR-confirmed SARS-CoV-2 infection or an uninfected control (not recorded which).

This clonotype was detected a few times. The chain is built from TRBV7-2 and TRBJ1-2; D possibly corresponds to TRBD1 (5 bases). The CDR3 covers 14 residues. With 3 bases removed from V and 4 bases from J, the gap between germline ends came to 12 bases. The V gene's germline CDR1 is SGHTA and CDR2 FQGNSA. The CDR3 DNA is TGTGCCAGCAGCTTGAGCACAGGAATCTATGGCTACACCTTC. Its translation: CASSLSTGIYGYTF.

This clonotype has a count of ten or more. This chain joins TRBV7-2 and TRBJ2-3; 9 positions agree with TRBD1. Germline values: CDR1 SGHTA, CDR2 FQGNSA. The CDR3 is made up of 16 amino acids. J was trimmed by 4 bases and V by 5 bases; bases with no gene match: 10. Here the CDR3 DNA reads TGTGCCAGCAGCGCGCACAGGGGGCTTCAGGCAGATACGCAGTATTTT. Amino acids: CASSAHRGLQADTQYF.

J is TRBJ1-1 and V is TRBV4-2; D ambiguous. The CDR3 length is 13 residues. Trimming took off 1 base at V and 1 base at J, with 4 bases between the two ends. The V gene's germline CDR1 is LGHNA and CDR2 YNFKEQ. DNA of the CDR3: TGTGCCAGCAGCCAAGTTACGAACACTGAAGCTTTCTTT. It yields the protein CASSQVTNTEAFF.

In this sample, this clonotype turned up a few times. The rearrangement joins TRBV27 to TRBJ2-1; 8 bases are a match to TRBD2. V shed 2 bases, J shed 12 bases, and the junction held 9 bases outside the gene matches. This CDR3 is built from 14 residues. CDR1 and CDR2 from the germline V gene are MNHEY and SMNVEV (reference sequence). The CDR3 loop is CASSLGAGAPPQFF. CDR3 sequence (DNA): TGTGCCAGCAGTTTAGGAGCGGGAGCCCCCCCGCAGTTCTTC.

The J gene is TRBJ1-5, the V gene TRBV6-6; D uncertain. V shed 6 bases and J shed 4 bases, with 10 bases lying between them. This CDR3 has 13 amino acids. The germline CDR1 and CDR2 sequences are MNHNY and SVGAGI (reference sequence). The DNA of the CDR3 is TGTGCCAGCAGGCGAATATTGAATCAGCCCCAGCATTTT. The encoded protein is CASRRILNQPQHF.

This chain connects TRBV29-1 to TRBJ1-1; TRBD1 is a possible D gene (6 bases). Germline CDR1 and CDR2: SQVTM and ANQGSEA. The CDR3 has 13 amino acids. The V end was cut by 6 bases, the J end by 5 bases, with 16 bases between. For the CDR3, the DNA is TGCAGCGTCCACAGGGATCAGAGGACTGAAGCTTTCTTT. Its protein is CSVHRDQRTEAFF.

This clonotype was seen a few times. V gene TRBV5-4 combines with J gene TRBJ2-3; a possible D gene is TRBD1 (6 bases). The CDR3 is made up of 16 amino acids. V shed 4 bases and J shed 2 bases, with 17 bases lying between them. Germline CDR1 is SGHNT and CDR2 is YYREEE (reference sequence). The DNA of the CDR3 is TGTGCCAGCAGCGTGGTTGGGGCAGGGGACACAGATACGCAGTATTTT. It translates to CASSVVGAGDTDTQYF. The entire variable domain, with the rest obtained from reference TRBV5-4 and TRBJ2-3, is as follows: ETGVTQSPTHLIKTRGQQVTLRCSSQSGHNTVSWYQQALGQGPQFIFQYYREEENGRGNFPPRFSGLQFPNYSSELNVNALELDDSALYLCASSVVGAGDTDTQYFGPGTRLTVL.

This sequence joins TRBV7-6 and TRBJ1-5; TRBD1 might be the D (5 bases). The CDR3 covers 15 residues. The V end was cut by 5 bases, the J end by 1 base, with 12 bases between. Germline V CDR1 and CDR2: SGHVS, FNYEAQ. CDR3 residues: CASSPGTLSNQPQHF. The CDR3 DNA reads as TGTGCCAGCAGCCCCGGGACGCTGAGCAATCAGCCCCAGCATTTT.

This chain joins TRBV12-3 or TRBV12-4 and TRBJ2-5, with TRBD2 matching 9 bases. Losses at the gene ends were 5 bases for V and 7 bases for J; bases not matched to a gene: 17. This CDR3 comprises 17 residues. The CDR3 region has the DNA TGTGCCAGCAGTCCCTACCCCGTCGAGCGGGAGGAGGGGACCCAGTACTTC. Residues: CASSPYPVEREEGTQYF.

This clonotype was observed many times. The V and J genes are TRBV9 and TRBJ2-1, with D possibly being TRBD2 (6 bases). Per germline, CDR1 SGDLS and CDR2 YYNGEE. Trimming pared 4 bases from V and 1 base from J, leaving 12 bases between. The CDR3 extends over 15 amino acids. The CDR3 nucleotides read TGTGCCAGCAGCCCCCGACTAGGGTCCTACAATGAGCAGTTCTTC. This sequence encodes CASSPRLGSYNEQFF.

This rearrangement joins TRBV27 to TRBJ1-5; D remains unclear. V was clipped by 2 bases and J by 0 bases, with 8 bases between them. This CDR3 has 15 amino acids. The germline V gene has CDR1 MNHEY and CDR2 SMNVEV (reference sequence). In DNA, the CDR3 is TGTGCCAGCAGTTTAGAGTACAGTAGCAATCAGCCCCAGCATTTT. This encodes CASSLEYSSNQPQHF.

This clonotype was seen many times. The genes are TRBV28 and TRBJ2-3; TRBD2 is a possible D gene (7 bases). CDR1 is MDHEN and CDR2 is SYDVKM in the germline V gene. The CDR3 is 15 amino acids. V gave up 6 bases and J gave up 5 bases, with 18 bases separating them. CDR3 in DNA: TGTGCCAGCAGGTCTTGGGCGGGGGCTCGAGATACGCAGTATTTT. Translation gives CASRSWAGARDTQYF.

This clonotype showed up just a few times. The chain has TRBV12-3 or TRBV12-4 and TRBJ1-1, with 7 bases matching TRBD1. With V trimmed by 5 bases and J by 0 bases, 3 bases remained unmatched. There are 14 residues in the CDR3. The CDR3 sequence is CASSTTGMNTEAFF. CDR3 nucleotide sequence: TGTGCCAGCAGTACGACAGGGATGAACACTGAAGCTTTCTTT.

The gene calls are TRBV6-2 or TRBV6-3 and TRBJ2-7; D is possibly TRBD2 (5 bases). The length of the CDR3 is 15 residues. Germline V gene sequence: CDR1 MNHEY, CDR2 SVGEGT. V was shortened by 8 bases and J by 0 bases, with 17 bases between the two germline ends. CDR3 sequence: CASEEGTLSSYEQYF. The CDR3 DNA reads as TGTGCCAGCGAAGAGGGCACGCTATCCTCCTACGAGCAGTACTTC.

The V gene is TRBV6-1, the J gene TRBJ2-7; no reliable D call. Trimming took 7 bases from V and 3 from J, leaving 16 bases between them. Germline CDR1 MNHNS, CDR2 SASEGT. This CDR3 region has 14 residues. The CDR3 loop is CASNTPSQRYEQYF. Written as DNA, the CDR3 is TGTGCCAGCAATACCCCAAGTCAGCGCTACGAGCAGTACTTC.

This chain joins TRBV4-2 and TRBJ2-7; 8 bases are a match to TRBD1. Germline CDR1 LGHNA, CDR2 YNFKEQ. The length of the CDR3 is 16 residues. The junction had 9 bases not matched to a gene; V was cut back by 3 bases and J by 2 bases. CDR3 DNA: TGTGCCAGCAGCCAGACTATGGGACAGGTACCCTACGAGCAGTACTTC. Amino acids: CASSQTMGQVPYEQYF.

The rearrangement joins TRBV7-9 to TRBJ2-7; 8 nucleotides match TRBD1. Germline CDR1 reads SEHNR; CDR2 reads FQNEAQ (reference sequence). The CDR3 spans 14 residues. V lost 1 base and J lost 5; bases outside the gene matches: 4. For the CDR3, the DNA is TGTGCCAGCAGCTTAGTTCAGGACAGGGACGAGCAGTACTTC. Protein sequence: CASSLVQDRDEQYF.

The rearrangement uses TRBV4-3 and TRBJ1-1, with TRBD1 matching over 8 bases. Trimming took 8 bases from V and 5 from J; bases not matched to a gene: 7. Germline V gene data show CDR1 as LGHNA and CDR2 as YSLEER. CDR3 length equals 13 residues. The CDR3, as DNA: TGCGCCAGCTCCATGGACAGGGAGACTGAAGCTTTCTTT. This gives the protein CASSMDRETEAFF.

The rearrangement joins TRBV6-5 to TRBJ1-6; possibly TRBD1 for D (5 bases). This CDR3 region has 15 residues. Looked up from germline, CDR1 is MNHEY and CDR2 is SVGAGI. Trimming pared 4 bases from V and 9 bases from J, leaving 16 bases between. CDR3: CASSSYRIRGSPLHF. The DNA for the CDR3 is TGTGCCAGCAGTTCGTACAGGATAAGAGGTTCACCCCTCCACTTT.

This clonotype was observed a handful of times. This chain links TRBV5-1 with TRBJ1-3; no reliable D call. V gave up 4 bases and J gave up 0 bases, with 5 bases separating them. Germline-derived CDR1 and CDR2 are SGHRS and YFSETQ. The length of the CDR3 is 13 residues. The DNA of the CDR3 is TGCGCCAGCAGCGGGGACTCTGGAAACACCATATATTTT. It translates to CASSGDSGNTIYF.

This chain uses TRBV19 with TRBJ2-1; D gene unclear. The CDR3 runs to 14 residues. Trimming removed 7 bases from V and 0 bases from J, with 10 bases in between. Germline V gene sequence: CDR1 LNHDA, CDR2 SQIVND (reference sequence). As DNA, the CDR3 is TGTGCCAGTACGAGGCCCGACTCCTACAATGAGCAGTTCTTC. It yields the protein CASTRPDSYNEQFF.

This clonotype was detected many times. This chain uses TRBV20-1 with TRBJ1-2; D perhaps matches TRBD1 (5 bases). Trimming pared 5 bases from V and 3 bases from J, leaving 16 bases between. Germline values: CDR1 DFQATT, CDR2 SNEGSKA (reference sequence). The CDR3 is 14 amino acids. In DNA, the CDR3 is TGCAGTGCTTTTACACAGGTGGGAGACTATGGCTACACCTTC. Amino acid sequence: CSAFTQVGDYGYTF.

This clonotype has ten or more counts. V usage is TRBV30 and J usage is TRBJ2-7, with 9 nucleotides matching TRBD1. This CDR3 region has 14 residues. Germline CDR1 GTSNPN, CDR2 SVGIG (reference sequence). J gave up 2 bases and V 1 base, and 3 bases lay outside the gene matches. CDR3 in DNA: TGTGCCTGGAGTGCCGGACAGGGGACCTACGAGCAGTACTTC. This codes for CAWSAGQGTYEQYF.

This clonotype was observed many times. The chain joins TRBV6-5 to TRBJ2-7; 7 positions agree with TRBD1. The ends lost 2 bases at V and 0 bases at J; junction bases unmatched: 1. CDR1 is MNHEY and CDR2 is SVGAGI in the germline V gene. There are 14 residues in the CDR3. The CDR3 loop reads CASSYRGPSYEQYF. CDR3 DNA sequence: TGTGCCAGCAGTTACAGGGGGCCCTCCTACGAGCAGTACTTC.

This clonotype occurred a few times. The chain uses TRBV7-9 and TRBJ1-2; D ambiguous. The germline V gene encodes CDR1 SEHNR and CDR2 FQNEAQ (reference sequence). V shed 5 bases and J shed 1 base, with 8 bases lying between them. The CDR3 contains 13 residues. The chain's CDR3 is CASSQQINYGYTF. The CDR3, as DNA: TGTGCCAGCAGCCAACAGATTAACTATGGCTACACCTTC. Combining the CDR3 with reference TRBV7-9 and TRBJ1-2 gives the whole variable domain DTGVSQNPRHKITKRGQNVTFRCDPISEHNRLYWYRQTLGQGPEFLTYFQNEAQLEKSRLLSDRFSAERPKGSFSTLEIQRTEQGDSAMYLCASSQQINYGYTFGSGTRLTVV.